A selection of T cell receptor beta chains follows, all from one sample in a study of T cell responses to AZD1222 COVID-19 vaccine. Repertoires were generated with immunoSEQ multiplex PCR, while TCRdb's copy carries only in-frame clones and drops some. The sample holds about 140,000 clones; 85% to 95% are singletons and the top ten take 1.3% to 1.5%. Sequenced here: peripheral blood, sampled on day 0 of AZD1222 vaccination. The receptor set was obtained from an adult in good health. The CDR3 runs from the conserved cysteine through the conserved F or W. The D gene is left open where the match is weak. The listing skips clone size in some rows; elsewhere it reads once, few, many or a size class.

d_call j_call v_call clone_size cdr3_nt cdr3_aa
. TRBJ2-7 TRBV19 . TGTGCCAGTAGTATCGGCCTGATCTACGAGCAGTACTTC CASSIGLIYEQYF
. TRBJ2-1 TRBV18 . TGTGCCAGCTCACCCTCGACCTTAGAGTACAATGAGCAGTTCTTC CASSPSTLEYNEQFF
TRBD1 TRBJ1-6 TRBV10-3 . TGTGCCATCAGTGAGTTGGGACAGTATAATTCACCCCTCCACTTT CAISELGQYNSPLHF
. TRBJ1-1 TRBV29-1 . TGCAGCTCATTGACAGGGAACACTGAAGCTTTCTTT CSSLTGNTEAFF
. TRBJ2-3 TRBV30 . TGTGCCTGGAGTGGATTCACAGATACGCAGTATTTT CAWSGFTDTQYF
. TRBJ1-1 TRBV7-9 . TGTGCCAGCAGCTTAGCCGAGGCAGGGGCCATCGCTGAAGCTTTCTTT CASSLAEAGAIAEAFF
. TRBJ1-2 TRBV7-9 . TGTGCCAGCAGCTTGGGGGCGGGCTATGGCTACACCTTC CASSLGAGYGYTF
TRBD1 TRBJ1-2 TRBV5-4 . TGTGCCAGCAGCGAAACCGGGACAGATTATGGCTACACCTTC CASSETGTDYGYTF
TRBD2 TRBJ2-3 TRBV7-2 . TGTGCCAGCAGCTTAAAACTAGCGGGAGGGCCGCGTACAGATACGCAGTATTTT CASSLKLAGGPRTDTQYF
. TRBJ2-7 TRBV28 . TGTGCCAGCAGTTTACCGAGACGGAGCTCCTACGAGCAGTACTTC CASSLPRRSSYEQYF
TRBD1 TRBJ1-2 TRBV2 . TGTGCCAGCAGTGACCGGACAGGGGGAGGCTATGGCTACACCTTC CASSDRTGGGYGYTF
TRBD2 TRBJ2-2 TRBV2 . TGTGCCAGCAGTGAGGCTGGCGGGAGGGCCCCCGGGGAGCTGTTTTTT CASSEAGGRAPGELFF
TRBD2 TRBJ2-7 TRBV6-6 . TGTGCCAGCAGTACCCGGGGGAGCGGGGGCCACGAGCAGTACTTC CASSTRGSGGHEQYF
TRBD1 TRBJ1-1 TRBV19 . TGTGCCAGTAGTACGGCACAGGGGAGGAACACTGAAGCTTTCTTT CASSTAQGRNTEAFF
. TRBJ1-5 TRBV5-4 . TGTGCCAGCAGCCCCTCTGGTGGGGGGCCCCAGCATTTT CASSPSGGGPQHF
. TRBJ1-1 TRBV6-5 once TGTGCCAGCAGGCTCCAGGGAGCGAACACTGAAGCTTTCTTT CASRLQGANTEAFF
. TRBJ1-1 TRBV5-8 . TGTGCCAGCAGCACATTCGCCTCCTGGGACACTGAAGCTTTCTTT CASSTFASWDTEAFF
. TRBJ2-3 TRBV7-9 . TGTGCCAGCAGCTTACGGGCCGGGCGGACAGATACGCAGTATTTT CASSLRAGRTDTQYF
. TRBJ1-2 TRBV28 . TGTGCCAGCAGTTTATTCTACAAGCCTAGGAGGGGAGCTAACTATGGCTACACCTTC CASSLFYKPRRGANYGYTF
. TRBJ1-5 TRBV28 . TGTGCCAGCAGTTTGGGACTTAGCAATCAGCCCCAGCATTTT CASSLGLSNQPQHF
. TRBJ1-3 TRBV7-9 . TGTGCCAGCAGCCCTCACCGGGCCCGATGGGGAGTAAACACCATATATTTT CASSPHRARWGVNTIYF
. TRBJ1-2 TRBV12-5 . TGTGCTAGTGGCCCCGTTCCTCCGGGGTATGGCTACACCTTC CASGPVPPGYGYTF
. TRBJ1-5 TRBV7-2 . TGTGCCAGCAGCTTAGAGGGCGGCTATAGCAATCAGCCCCAGCATTTT CASSLEGGYSNQPQHF
. TRBJ2-7 TRBV7-9 . TGTGCCAGCAGCGCCCGGACTTCCTACGAGCAGTACTTC CASSARTSYEQYF
TRBD1 TRBJ1-4 TRBV30 . TGTGCTGGAGTCGGGACAGGGGATGAAAAACTGTTTTTT CAGVGTGDEKLFF
. TRBJ1-2 TRBV4-3 . TGCGCCAGCAGCCAAGTGCGGCAGGGGTACGATGGCTACACCTTC CASSQVRQGYDGYTF
. TRBJ1-3 TRBV4-1 . TGCGCCAGCAGCTCAGGGCGGGGAGCCGGAAACACCATATATTTT CASSSGRGAGNTIYF
TRBD2 TRBJ2-1 TRBV5-1 . TGCGCCAGCAGCCCCACTAGCGGGGGGGCCTACAATGAGCAGTTCTTC CASSPTSGGAYNEQFF
. TRBJ2-5 TRBV23-1 . TGCGCCAGCAGTCATCGGAGTTTAACAGGGAGGCTGCAAGAGACCCAGTACTTC CASSHRSLTGRLQETQYF
. TRBJ2-7 TRBV27 . TGTGCCAGCAGTTCCTCCACGAGTGTCGAGCAGTACTTC CASSSSTSVEQYF
. TRBJ1-1 TRBV7-9 once TGTGCCAGCAGCTCATGGAGTGAAGCTTTCTTT CASSSWSEAFF
TRBD1 TRBJ2-2 TRBV19 . TGTGCCAGTACCTCAGACAGGGGGGAGAACACCGGGGAGCTGTTTTTT CASTSDRGENTGELFF
TRBD1 TRBJ1-2 TRBV12-5 . TGTGCTAGTGGTTCGCAAACAGGGGGGATAGGAGATGGCTACACCTTC CASGSQTGGIGDGYTF
TRBD2 TRBJ2-7 TRBV11-2 . TGTGCCAGCTCTTCTAGCGGGAGGGCCCTCGAGCAGTACTTC CASSSSGRALEQYF
. TRBJ1-1 TRBV6-5 . TGTGCCAGCAGTCCCTCTCACACTGAAGCTTTCTTT CASSPSHTEAFF
TRBD2 TRBJ2-5 TRBV19 . TGTGCCAGTAGTATCGGTAGCGGGAGCGCCTTCCAAGAGACCCAGTACTTC CASSIGSGSAFQETQYF
. TRBJ2-1 TRBV27 . TGTGCCAGCAGTTCTTCCCATTGGAAGGAGCAGTTCTTC CASSSSHWKEQFF
. TRBJ1-1 TRBV7-8 . TGTGCCAGCAGCTTGCAGTCCGGGTGGGATAACACTGAAGCTTTCTTT CASSLQSGWDNTEAFF
. TRBJ1-2 TRBV5-6 few TGTGCCAGCAGCTTGGCAGGGTCGCACTATGGCTACACCTTC CASSLAGSHYGYTF
. TRBJ1-2 TRBV28 . TGTGCCAGCAGCCGTCGGGACAACTTGAACTATGGCTACACCTTC CASSRRDNLNYGYTF
TRBD1 TRBJ2-1 TRBV4-3 . TGCGCCAGCAGCCAAGGGGGACAGGGGGTCAATGAGCAGTTCTTC CASSQGGQGVNEQFF
. TRBJ1-1 TRBV29-1 . TGCAGCGTTGTTTTACAGGGAAAGAACACTGAAGCTTTCTTT CSVVLQGKNTEAFF
. TRBJ2-7 TRBV5-1 few TGCGCCAGCAGCTCCGGATATTACGAGCAGTACTTC CASSSGYYEQYF
TRBD1 TRBJ1-2 TRBV7-2 . TGTGCCAGCAGCTTAGAACAGGGGGCCCCCGATGGCTACACCTTC CASSLEQGAPDGYTF
. TRBJ1-1 TRBV7-2 . TGTGCCAGCAGCCTTGGACGGTTGGGGATGAACACTGAAGCTTTCTTT CASSLGRLGMNTEAFF
. TRBJ1-1 TRBV6-6 . TGTGCCAGCAGTTACCCAGGGTTGAACACTGAAGCTTTCTTT CASSYPGLNTEAFF
. TRBJ2-2 TRBV24-1 once TGTGCCACCAGTGACCACAGGGTTAACGGGGAGCTGTTTTTT CATSDHRVNGELFF
TRBD1 TRBJ1-3 TRBV6-5 . TGTGCCAGCGGGGACAGCTTACTCTCTGGAAACACCATATATTTT CASGDSLLSGNTIYF
TRBD1 TRBJ1-2 TRBV5-1 . TGCGCCAGCAGCTCCCCAGTGGGACAGGCGTCCTTAATGAATGGCTACACCTTC CASSSPVGQASLMNGYTF
. TRBJ2-3 TRBV27 . TGTGCCAGCAGTTTATCGGCGGGTTTTACAGATACGCAGTATTTT CASSLSAGFTDTQYF
. TRBJ2-7 TRBV2 once TGTGCCAGCAGTGGGGCGTACGAGCAGTACTTC CASSGAYEQYF
. TRBJ2-2 TRBV2 . TGTGCCAGCAGCCTGGGTCCTTCCCTTAACACCGGGGAGCTGTTTTTT CASSLGPSLNTGELFF
. TRBJ1-2 TRBV19 . TGTGCCAGTAGTATAACAGGACCCGGACAGCTCTATGGCTACACCTTC CASSITGPGQLYGYTF
. TRBJ1-6 TRBV7-2 . TGTGCCAGCAGTAGCTTACTCGTTAATTCACCCCTCCACTTT CASSSLLVNSPLHF